This TCR beta chain was identified during a study of vaccination and CD4 T cells after COVID-19. Study as a whole: Nasal swab PCR showed SARS-CoV-2 in convalescent patients, under 10 with mild and one with severe disease. The study drew post-COVID samples a median around 100 days after diagnosis (range 35 to 161).

Described treatment: roughly 10-day PBMC culture with coronavirus spike peptide pools or control peptides (ViraFEST assay). CDR3 length equals 18 residues. The V end lost 2 bases, the J end lost 5 bases, and 21 bases lay between the germline ends. In germline, CDR1 is SGHVS, CDR2 FQNEAQ. This clonotype was counted a few times. What it binds is unknown. The assay that was used to sequence DNA from cultured CD4+ T cells was the Oncomine TCR Beta short-read assay. TCRdb called the PCR reads again in MiXCR, with one record for every CDR3 protein. The table records about 8,500 distinct CDR3 sequences, about 19% of them present only once.

Specimen: CD4+ T cells from blood, cultured in vitro, collected after SARS-CoV-2 vaccination. The chain has TRBV7-8 and TRBJ2-2; D might be TRBD2 (6 bases). The sequence was collected from a human donor who had recovered from COVID-19. CDR3 protein: CASSLRERTTFGTGELFF. CDR3 DNA sequence: TGTGCCAGCAGCTTACGAGAAAGGACTACATTTGGGACCGGGGAGCTGTTTTTT.